This is a list of T cell receptor beta chains from one sample in a study of blood T cell repertoires in COVID-19. Profiled with immunoSEQ multiplex PCR; TCRdb holds only in-frame clones, not every one. The repertoire holds about 140,000 clones, with about 86% as singletons. The sequencing input was peripheral blood. The receptors stem from a woman aged 60 to 75 with acute or convalescent COVID-19. The CDR3 runs from the conserved cysteine through the conserved F or W. The order of the fields is D gene, J gene, V gene, clone size, CDR3 DNA, CDR3 protein. The D gene is left open where the match is weak. Only part of the rows carry a size: once, few, many, or a class if the clone is expanded.

d_gene: -; j_gene: TRBJ2-3; v_gene: TRBV28; abundance: -; CDR3nt: TGTGCCAGCAGTTTATATTTGCGACAGGTCACAGATACGCAGTATTTT; CDR3aa: CASSLYLRQVTDTQYF
d_gene: -; j_gene: TRBJ2-7; v_gene: TRBV2; abundance: once; CDR3nt: TGTGCCAGCAGGGTCGAACAGGACGCCTACGAGCAGTACTTC; CDR3aa: CASRVEQDAYEQYF
d_gene: -; j_gene: TRBJ1-2; v_gene: TRBV12-3/TRBV12-4; abundance: once; CDR3nt: TGTGCCAGCAGTCTGGACAGCCCCTATGGCTACACCTTC; CDR3aa: CASSLDSPYGYTF
d_gene: -; j_gene: TRBJ1-3; v_gene: TRBV10-3; abundance: -; CDR3nt: TGTGCCATCCGAGAGAGCTCTGGAAACACCATATATTTT; CDR3aa: CAIRESSGNTIYF
d_gene: -; j_gene: TRBJ2-1; v_gene: TRBV2; abundance: once; CDR3nt: TGTGCCAGCAGTGAAATTAGGAGGAGCGCAGCCTACAATGAGCAGTTCTTC; CDR3aa: CASSEIRRSAAYNEQFF
d_gene: TRBD1; j_gene: TRBJ2-7; v_gene: TRBV9; abundance: -; CDR3nt: TGTGCCAGCAGCGCCACTCCGGGACAGGGTACCGACGAGCAGTACTTC; CDR3aa: CASSATPGQGTDEQYF
d_gene: -; j_gene: TRBJ2-3; v_gene: TRBV9; abundance: -; CDR3nt: TGTGCCAGCAGCGCAGGGACATTGGTGGATACGCAGTATTTT; CDR3aa: CASSAGTLVDTQYF
d_gene: -; j_gene: TRBJ1-5; v_gene: TRBV7-8; abundance: -; CDR3nt: TGTGCCAGCAGCTTGAGGGAGTTGGGCAATCAGCCCCAGCATTTT; CDR3aa: CASSLRELGNQPQHF
d_gene: -; j_gene: TRBJ1-2; v_gene: TRBV4-3; abundance: -; CDR3nt: TGCGCCAGCAGCCAAGATCCGGGGGACTATGGCTACACCTTC; CDR3aa: CASSQDPGDYGYTF
d_gene: TRBD1; j_gene: TRBJ1-2; v_gene: TRBV27; abundance: -; CDR3nt: TGTGCCAGCAGTGCACGACAGGGTGGGTTAGGGGGCTACACCTTC; CDR3aa: CASSARQGGLGGYTF
d_gene: -; j_gene: TRBJ1-2; v_gene: TRBV12-3/TRBV12-4; abundance: -; CDR3nt: TGTGCCAGCAGACCGGACAGCCTCTATGGCTACACCTTC; CDR3aa: CASRPDSLYGYTF
d_gene: TRBD2; j_gene: TRBJ2-3; v_gene: TRBV13; abundance: -; CDR3nt: TGTGCCAGCAGCTTAGGGCGGGGGGGCCCAGATACGCAGTATTTT; CDR3aa: CASSLGRGGPDTQYF
d_gene: TRBD1; j_gene: TRBJ2-7; v_gene: TRBV18; abundance: -; CDR3nt: TGTGCCAGCCGCCGGGACAGGGTTACCTACGAGCAGTACTTC; CDR3aa: CASRRDRVTYEQYF
d_gene: -; j_gene: TRBJ1-6; v_gene: TRBV6-2/TRBV6-3; abundance: once; CDR3nt: TGTGCCAGCAGTTACCCACTCCGGTGGGCGGGTAATTCACCCCTCCACTTT; CDR3aa: CASSYPLRWAGNSPLHF
d_gene: -; j_gene: TRBJ2-1; v_gene: TRBV4-1; abundance: once; CDR3nt: TGCGCCAGCAGCCAATGGTTGCGGGCGAGCTCCTACAATGAGCAGTTCTTC; CDR3aa: CASSQWLRASSYNEQFF
d_gene: -; j_gene: TRBJ2-7; v_gene: TRBV18; abundance: -; CDR3nt: TGTGCCAGCTCACCATACGGGGCAGGACAGACCTACGAGCAGTACTTC; CDR3aa: CASSPYGAGQTYEQYF
d_gene: -; j_gene: TRBJ2-3; v_gene: TRBV5-1; abundance: -; CDR3nt: TGCGCCAGCAGCTTGCGGTCCAGGGGACCAGATACGCAGTATTTT; CDR3aa: CASSLRSRGPDTQYF
d_gene: TRBD1; j_gene: TRBJ1-2; v_gene: TRBV4-3; abundance: -; CDR3nt: TGCGCCAGCAGCCAAGAGGGACAGGGTAACTATGGCTACACCTTC; CDR3aa: CASSQEGQGNYGYTF
d_gene: -; j_gene: TRBJ2-1; v_gene: TRBV7-2; abundance: -; CDR3nt: TGTGCCAGCAGCTTAGGGCACAGGGTCAATGAGCAGTTCTTC; CDR3aa: CASSLGHRVNEQFF
d_gene: -; j_gene: TRBJ1-4; v_gene: TRBV6-5; abundance: -; CDR3nt: TGTGCCAGCATTCAGGGTGTCGGAAATGAAAAACTGTTTTTT; CDR3aa: CASIQGVGNEKLFF
d_gene: TRBD1; j_gene: TRBJ2-7; v_gene: TRBV15; abundance: -; CDR3nt: TGTGCCACCAGCAGAGGCCAGGGGGTCTCTACCTACGAGCAGTACTTC; CDR3aa: CATSRGQGVSTYEQYF
d_gene: -; j_gene: TRBJ2-7; v_gene: TRBV9; abundance: -; CDR3nt: TGTGCCAGCAGCGGTCCAGCGCTTAGCGAGCAGTACTTC; CDR3aa: CASSGPALSEQYF
d_gene: TRBD2; j_gene: TRBJ2-7; v_gene: TRBV9; abundance: few; CDR3nt: TGTGCCAGCAGTTTTAGCGGGGAAACCTACGAGCAGTACTTC; CDR3aa: CASSFSGETYEQYF
d_gene: TRBD1; j_gene: TRBJ2-7; v_gene: TRBV18; abundance: -; CDR3nt: TGTGCCAGCTCACCGTCAGGGGGATCCTACGAGCAGTACTTC; CDR3aa: CASSPSGGSYEQYF
d_gene: -; j_gene: TRBJ1-5; v_gene: TRBV28; abundance: -; CDR3nt: TGTGCCAGCAGCCGGGGGGGTCAGCCCCAGCATTTT; CDR3aa: CASSRGGQPQHF
d_gene: -; j_gene: TRBJ2-1; v_gene: TRBV7-2; abundance: -; CDR3nt: TGTGCCAGCAATCAGTTCAGCTCCTACAATGAGCAGTTCTTC; CDR3aa: CASNQFSSYNEQFF
d_gene: TRBD2; j_gene: TRBJ2-7; v_gene: TRBV4-2; abundance: -; CDR3nt: TGTGCCAGCAGCCAAGATCTACTAGCGGGGGATTACGAGCAGTACTTC; CDR3aa: CASSQDLLAGDYEQYF
d_gene: -; j_gene: TRBJ2-5; v_gene: TRBV11-3; abundance: once; CDR3nt: TGTGCCAGCAGCTTAGTGACAGTACAAGAGACCCAGTACTTC; CDR3aa: CASSLVTVQETQYF
d_gene: -; j_gene: TRBJ2-1; v_gene: TRBV5-8; abundance: -; CDR3nt: TGTGCCAGCAGCGCGGGACTCATGTACAATGAGCAGTTCTTC; CDR3aa: CASSAGLMYNEQFF